What follows are 23 T cell receptor beta chains derived from one specimen sequenced in a study of T cell responses to AZD1222 COVID-19 vaccine. Sequencing was performed with immunoSEQ multiplex PCR; in TCRdb, only in-frame clones are kept and a portion is missing. Of about 83,000 clones listed, roughly 90% were seen once; the top ten hold more than 4.5%. This specimen was peripheral blood, taken on day 0 of MenACWY control vaccination. The receptors shown here come from an adult in good health.

The chain joins TRBV30 to TRBJ2-7, with 10 bases that match TRBD1. The trim removed 3 bases at V and 6 bases at J, leaving 8 bases unmatched. Germline lookup yields CDR1 GTSNPN and CDR2 SVGIG (reference sequence). The CDR3 runs 14 residues. In nucleotides, the CDR3 is TGTGCCTGGAGCTCCGGGACAGGGGACTCCGAGCAGTACTTC. Translating it yields CAWSSGTGDSEQYF.

The V call is TRBV19, the J call TRBJ2-7; 7 nucleotides align to TRBD2. This CDR3 is built from 14 residues. Germline lookup yields CDR1 LNHDA and CDR2 SQIVND (reference sequence). The V segment lost 5 bases and the J segment 4 bases; nucleotides outside the gene matches: 8. The CDR3 sequence is CASSSAPGRYEQYF. In nucleotides, the CDR3 is TGTGCCAGTAGTTCGGCGCCCGGGAGGTACGAGCAGTACTTC.

The J gene is TRBJ1-1, the V gene TRBV7-8; D is unresolved. Looked up from germline, CDR1 is SGHVS and CDR2 is FQNEAQ. This CDR3 region has 12 residues. With 2 bases removed from V and 3 bases from J, the gap between germline ends came to 4 bases. The CDR3 DNA follows: TGTGCCAGCAGCTTACAGCACACTGAAGCTTTCTTT. Translating it yields CASSLQHTEAFF.

This clone was seen a single time. V is TRBV6-5 and J is TRBJ1-2; D uncertain. The CDR3 contains 14 residues. Germline CDR1 and CDR2: MNHEY and SVGAGI. Between the trimmed V and J ends, which lost 11 bases and 0 bases, there was a span of 16 bases. DNA for the CDR3: TGTGCCGTCGGACCCAACACAGCTAACTATGGCTACACCTTC. This gives the protein CAVGPNTANYGYTF.

The gene calls are TRBV7-9 and TRBJ1-3, with D unresolved. CDR3 length: 14 residues. V shed 3 bases and J shed 2 bases, with 8 bases lying between them. Germline CDR1 reads SEHNR; CDR2 reads FQNEAQ (reference sequence). CDR3 sequence (DNA): TGTGCCAGCAGCTTCCCCGGGGCTGGAAACACCATATATTTT. Translating it yields CASSFPGAGNTIYF.

This chain joins TRBV25-1 and TRBJ1-1, with D tentatively TRBD1 (6 bases). CDR1 and CDR2 (germline): MGHDK, SYGVNS. This CDR3 comprises 17 residues. Trimming took 6 bases from V and 2 from J, leaving 22 bases between them. Written as DNA, the CDR3 is TGTGCCAGCAGGGGAAATCAGGGGATTTGGCGAAACACTGAAGCTTTCTTT. Translated: CASRGNQGIWRNTEAFF. The full variable domain, in which reference TRBV25-1 and TRBJ1-1 provide the parts outside the CDR3, is EADIYQTPRYLVIGTGKKITLECSQTMGHDKMYWYQQDPGMELHLIHYSYGVNSTEKGDLSSESTVSRIRTEHFPLTLESARPSHTSQYLCASRGNQGIWRNTEAFFGQGTRLTVV.

The chain employs TRBV5-5 and TRBJ1-2; the D is unclear. The CDR3 is 11 amino acids. The germline V and J ends were trimmed by 6 bases and 7 bases, with 10 bases remaining between them. The germline V gene encodes CDR1 SGHKS and CDR2 YYEKEE (reference sequence). The CDR3 spells CASIEGGGYTF. The CDR3 DNA reads TGTGCCAGCATCGAGGGAGGTGGCTACACCTTC.

The gene calls are TRBV5-1 and TRBJ2-5; unclear D gene. This CDR3 contains 13 residues. V gave up 5 bases and J gave up 5 bases, with 13 bases separating them. Germline-derived CDR1 and CDR2 are SGHRS and YFSETQ. The CDR3 loop is CASRVGGPETQYF. CDR3 in DNA: TGCGCCAGCAGGGTGGGCGGCCCGGAGACCCAGTACTTC.

CDR3 coding DNA: TGTGCCAGCAGCTCGCGACTATTAAGCTCCTACGAGCAGTACTTC. As protein: CASSSRLLSSYEQYF. This chain uses TRBV7-2 with TRBJ2-7; weak D call: TRBD2 (5 bases). Between the trimmed V and J ends, which lost 4 bases and 0 bases, there was a span of 13 bases. The CDR3 is 15 amino acids. CDR1 and CDR2 (germline): SGHTA, FQGNSA.

The sample holds a few counts of this clone. The V call is TRBV30, the J call TRBJ2-2, with TRBD1 identical over 7 bases. CDR3 length: 14 amino acids. With V trimmed by 4 bases and J by 3 bases, 5 bases remained unmatched. The germline V gene has CDR1 GTSNPN and CDR2 SVGIG (reference sequence). The CDR3 coding sequence is TGTGCCTGGATACCAACAGGGGACACCGGGGAGCTGTTTTTT. Its protein is CAWIPTGDTGELFF.

The chain employs TRBV18 and TRBJ1-6; 7 bases agree with TRBD1. Germline lookup yields CDR1 KGHSH and CDR2 LQKENI. The junction had 6 bases not matched to a gene; V was cut back by 2 bases and J by 2 bases. The CDR3 totals 17 residues. CDR3 in DNA: TGTGCCAGCTCACCATATGACAGGGCAACCTATAATTCACCCCTCCACTTT. Amino acids: CASSPYDRATYNSPLHF.

The V and J genes are TRBV14 and TRBJ2-7; no clear D. Germline V gives CDR1 SGHDN, CDR2 FVKESK. The CDR3 is 14 residues long. Between the trimmed V and J ends, which lost 1 base and 0 bases, there was a span of 7 bases. CDR3 region: CASSQGWPSYEQYF. As DNA, the CDR3 is TGTGCCAGCAGCCAAGGTTGGCCCTCCTACGAGCAGTACTTC.

This clone was found once. This chain joins TRBV6-5 and TRBJ1-2; a weak D match, TRBD1 (5 bases). This CDR3 region has 15 residues. Germline CDR1 reads MNHEY; CDR2 reads SVGAGI. Trimming shortened V by 7 bases and J by 2 bases, and 17 bases separated the two germline ends. The CDR3 sequence is CASISLQGTNYGYTF. Here the CDR3 DNA reads TGTGCCAGCATTTCCCTTCAGGGTACAAACTATGGCTACACCTTC.

The chain links TRBV7-6 to TRBJ1-4, with 9 bases lining up with TRBD1. This CDR3 region has 15 residues. The V segment lost 1 base and the J segment 5 bases; nucleotides outside the gene matches: 2. Germline-derived CDR1 and CDR2 are SGHVS and FNYEAQ. CDR3: CASSLGGTGNEKLFF. Here the CDR3 DNA reads TGTGCCAGCAGCTTAGGTGGGACAGGGAATGAAAAACTGTTTTTT.

This rearrangement joins TRBV6-5 to TRBJ2-5; D remains unclear. Germline lookup yields CDR1 MNHEY and CDR2 SVGAGI. Trimming removed 7 bases from V and 2 bases from J, with 14 bases in between. The length of the CDR3 is 14 residues. The CDR3 here is CASNARTDQETQYF. Here the CDR3 DNA reads TGTGCCAGCAACGCACGGACGGATCAAGAGACCCAGTACTTC.

The chain combines TRBV15 with TRBJ2-5, with D hard to call. Per the germline V gene, CDR1 is LNHNV and CDR2 is YYDKDF (reference sequence). V was trimmed by 6 bases and J by 0 bases, leaving 5 bases between them. This CDR3 contains 12 residues. The CDR3 here is CATSPYQETQYF. The CDR3 nucleotides read TGTGCCACCAGTCCGTACCAAGAGACCCAGTACTTC. The full variable domain, with the rest looked up from reference TRBV15 and TRBJ2-5, is DAMVIQNPRYQVTQFGKPVTLSCSQTLNHNVMYWYQQKSSQAPKLLFHYYDKDFNNEADTPDNFQSRRPNTSFCFLDIRSPGLGDTAMYLCATSPYQETQYFGPGTRLLVL.

This clone was detected once. The chain is built from TRBV3-1 (or the pseudogene TRBV3-2) and TRBJ2-5; D may be TRBD1 (5 bases). CDR1 and CDR2 from the germline V gene are LGHDT and YNNKEL (reference sequence). Trimming pared 1 base from V and 7 bases from J, leaving 16 bases between. There are 15 residues in the CDR3. The CDR3 sequence: CASSQGQGPTGTQYF. In DNA form, the CDR3 reads TGTGCCAGCAGCCAAGGGCAGGGCCCGACGGGGACCCAGTACTTC.

This clone has a handful of counts. V and J are TRBV10-3 and TRBJ1-2, with D maybe TRBD1 (5 bases). The CDR3 totals 14 residues. Trimming removed 1 base from V and 5 bases from J, with 11 bases in between. Germline V gene data show CDR1 as ENHRY and CDR2 as SYGVKD. In DNA, the CDR3 is TGTGCCATCAGTGAGTGGCAGGGTAGATATGGCTACACCTTC. It translates to CAISEWQGRYGYTF.

J is TRBJ1-5 and V is TRBV28; D is undetermined. Germline CDR1 MDHEN, CDR2 SYDVKM. The CDR3 sequence is 14 residues long. Trimming pared 7 bases from V and 6 bases from J, leaving 16 bases between. CDR3 loop: CASTAQRVGQPQHF. The CDR3 DNA is TGTGCCAGCACCGCACAAAGGGTGGGTCAGCCCCAGCATTTT. Combining the CDR3 with reference TRBV28 and TRBJ1-5 gives the whole variable domain DVKVTQSSRYLVKRTGEKVFLECVQDMDHENMFWYRQDPGLGLRLIYFSYDVKMKEKGDIPEGYSVSREKKERFSLILESASTNQTSMYLCASTAQRVGQPQHFGDGTRLSIL.

The chain uses TRBV7-3 and TRBJ2-3; possible D gene TRBD1, 7 bases. CDR1 is SGHTA, CDR2 FQGTGA, per germline. Trimming removed 4 bases from V and 4 bases from J, with 33 bases in between. The length of the CDR3 is 21 residues. In DNA, the CDR3 is TGTGCCAGCAGCTCCCGTGGAGGGACAGCTAGATGGTTACCGTCCGCAGATACGCAGTATTTT. This sequence encodes CASSSRGGTARWLPSADTQYF. The full variable domain, rest sourced from reference TRBV7-3 and TRBJ2-3, is GAGVSQTPSNKVTEKGKYVELRCDPISGHTALYWYRQSLGQGPEFLIYFQGTGAADDSGLPNDRFFAVRPEGSVSTLKIQRTERGDSAVYLCASSSRGGTARWLPSADTQYFGPGTRLTVL.

The chain combines TRBV11-2 with TRBJ1-3; D possibly corresponds to TRBD1 (5 bases). Per the germline V gene, CDR1 is SGHAT and CDR2 is FQNNGV. The CDR3 extends over 17 amino acids. V was trimmed by 1 base and J by 0 bases, leaving 13 bases between them. The CDR3 DNA reads TGTGCCAGCAGCTTAGTGGAGGGGCCCAGCTCTGGAAACACCATATATTTT. It translates to CASSLVEGPSSGNTIYF. Variable domain in full (rest from reference TRBV11-2 and TRBJ1-3): EAGVAQSPRYKIIEKRQSVAFWCNPISGHATLYWYQQILGQGPKLLIQFQNNGVVDDSQLPKDRFSAERLKGVDSTLKIQPAKLEDSAVYLCASSLVEGPSSGNTIYFGEGSWLTVV.

The chain has TRBV4-3 and TRBJ1-1; D unresolved. The V gene's germline CDR1 is LGHNA and CDR2 YSLEER. This CDR3 is 15 amino acids long. The V end lost 1 base, the J end lost 0 bases, and 9 bases lay between the germline ends. The CDR3: CASSQVWWMNTEAFF. The CDR3 region has the DNA TGCGCCAGCAGCCAAGTTTGGTGGATGAACACTGAAGCTTTCTTT.

This chain joins TRBV4-3 and TRBJ2-7; 10 nucleotides line up with TRBD2. This CDR3 contains 15 residues. Germline V CDR1 and CDR2: LGHNA, YSLEER. V shed 4 bases, J shed 2 bases, and the junction held 5 bases outside the gene matches. This CDR3 is CASSPTSGTTYEQYF. In DNA, the CDR3 is TGCGCCAGCAGCCCAACTAGCGGGACAACCTACGAGCAGTACTTC.